Each of the 5 T cell receptor beta chains below was sequenced from the same sample in a study of regulatory T cells in long-lasting Graves disease. Time point reported: newly diagnosed GD, antithyroid drugs for less than 3 months. Following extraction of RNA from PBMCs, that RNA was used to make the TCR library. Building of the TCR beta libraries involved iRepertoire HTBI primers and Arm-PCR of CDR3 regions. TCRdb used MiXCR to reprocess the multiplex PCR reads, holding one entry per CDR3 protein. The table has over 500,000 distinct CDR3 sequences, 15% to 20% seen once; the top ten hold approximately 18%. This sample was shared with a second study, whose subject was T cells in Graves' hyperthyroidism and ophthalmopathy.

Sequenced here: peripheral blood mononuclear cells (PBMCs), sampled at new diagnosis, from a patient treated with antithyroid drugs. These receptors were collected from a woman aged 25 to 45 with Graves disease.

The chain recombines TRBV5-6 with TRBJ2-1; 10 bases align to TRBD2. The CDR3 length is 16 residues. The V segment lost 3 bases and the J segment 7 bases; nucleotides outside the gene matches: 10. From germline, CDR1 is SGHDT and CDR2 YYEEEE. Here the CDR3 DNA reads TGTGCCAGCAGCTCTCGAGCGGGAGGGCCCTCGAATGAGCAGTTCTTC. Protein product: CASSSRAGGPSNEQFF.

V usage is TRBV27 and J usage is TRBJ1-2; the D gene is possibly TRBD1 (6 bases). The CDR3 contains 14 residues. Trimming took 6 bases from V and 8 from J, leaving 19 bases between them. Germline V gives CDR1 MNHEY, CDR2 SMNVEV (reference sequence). The CDR3 here is CASSQAGTRGGYTF. The CDR3 DNA is TGTGCCAGCAGCCAGGCCGGGACAAGGGGCGGCTACACCTTC.

There are a few counts of this clonotype. The chain links TRBV19 to TRBJ1-3, with TRBD1 as a possible D gene (5 bases). From germline, CDR1 is LNHDA and CDR2 SQIVND (reference sequence). The CDR3 is 16 amino acids. Trimming cost V 6 bases and J 4 bases, with 19 bases left between them. DNA for the CDR3: TGTGCCAGTAGGCGTCTGGAAAGGGGAATCGGAAACACCATATATTTT. This codes for CASRRLERGIGNTIYF.

This clonotype was found many times. The J gene is TRBJ1-2, the V gene TRBV29-1; a possible D gene is TRBD1 (6 bases). CDR1 SQVTM and CDR2 ANQGSEA come from the germline V gene. The CDR3 is 13 amino acids. Between the trimmed V and J ends, which lost 5 bases and 8 bases, there was a span of 18 bases. CDR3 loop: CSVLRRGGLGYTF. The CDR3 DNA sequence: TGCAGCGTTTTAAGGAGGGGGGGCTTGGGCTACACCTTC.

The chain employs TRBV29-1 and TRBJ2-5; D uncertain. Germline loops: CDR1 SQVTM, CDR2 ANQGSEA. V dropped 3 bases and J dropped 2 bases, with 7 bases sitting between them. This CDR3 comprises 12 residues. The DNA of the CDR3 is TGCAGCGTTGATCGCTCGCAAGAGACCCAGTACTTC. It yields the protein CSVDRSQETQYF.